Below, 24 T cell receptor beta chains from the same sample are listed, as sequenced in a study of blood T cell repertoires in COVID-19. Clones were read by immunoSEQ multiplex PCR, and TCRdb kept only the in-frame ones, dropping some. This sample has 300,000 or so clones; roughly nine tenths occur once, and the top ten carry around 2.5%. The sequenced sample was PBMCs or T cells enriched from blood (not recorded which). All receptors derive from a man in his sixties who had recovered from COVID-19.

The V gene is TRBV5-1, the J gene TRBJ1-4; D not certain. Trimming removed 3 bases from V and 0 bases from J, with 15 bases in between. The CDR3 runs 17 residues. CDR1 SGHRS and CDR2 YFSETQ come from the germline V gene. The CDR3 nucleotides are TGCGCCAGCAGCTCCTCGGTGGGCGTGACAACTAATGAAAAACTGTTTTTT. Its translation is CASSSSVGVTTNEKLFF.

This chain connects TRBV4-2 to TRBJ1-6, with D possibly TRBD1 on 6 matching bases. V lost 1 base, J lost 7 bases, and 11 bases lay in between. CDR1 and CDR2 (germline): LGHNA, YNFKEQ. The CDR3 loop spans 15 amino acids. The CDR3 DNA reads as TGTGCCAGCAGCCAAGTCAGGGGTCGAAATTCACCCCTCCACTTT. Translating it yields CASSQVRGRNSPLHF.

The chain carries TRBV7-2 and TRBJ2-3; TRBD2 matches at 8 bases. The J segment lost 11 bases and the V segment lost 3 bases, leaving 7 bases of the junction unmatched. Germline loops: CDR1 SGHTA, CDR2 FQGNSA. The CDR3 consists of 13 residues. In DNA, the CDR3 is TGTGCCAGCAGCTTTAGTATGCTAGCGGGGCAGTATTTT. Translating it yields CASSFSMLAGQYF.

This clone appeared a single time. The rearrangement links TRBV30 to TRBJ2-1, with D perhaps TRBD2 (5 bases). V lost 0 bases to trimming and J lost 3 bases, with 12 bases between them. Germline V CDR1 and CDR2: GTSNPN, SVGIG (reference sequence). This CDR3 is built from 15 residues. The CDR3, as DNA: TGTGCCTGGAGTGTTTTTGGACTTGACTACAATGAGCAGTTCTTC. As protein: CAWSVFGLDYNEQFF.

The chain employs TRBV19 and TRBJ2-2, with D perhaps matching TRBD2 (7 bases). V was cut by 3 bases and J by 6 bases, with 23 bases left in between. There are 18 residues in the CDR3. The V gene's germline CDR1 is LNHDA and CDR2 SQIVND (reference sequence). The CDR3 nucleotides read TGTGCCAGTAGTATTACACGGGGGGCCGATCCAGGCGCCGGGGAGCTGTTTTTT. It codes for CASSITRGADPGAGELFF.

This clone was found once. J is TRBJ2-7 and V is TRBV15; no reliable D call. V was pared by 0 bases and J by 9 bases, with 9 bases between. There are 12 residues in the CDR3. Germline CDR1 LNHNV, CDR2 YYDKDF (reference sequence). The DNA for the CDR3 is TGTGCCACCAGCAGAGATGCGGCGTCGCAGTACTTC. Encoded protein: CATSRDAASQYF.

The rearrangement links TRBV7-9 to TRBJ2-3, with D tentatively TRBD1 (5 bases). Trimming took 5 bases from V and 2 from J, leaving 20 bases between them. Per germline, CDR1 SEHNR and CDR2 FQNEAQ (reference sequence). The CDR3 length is 17 residues. The CDR3, as DNA: TGTGCCAGCAGCCCCCCCCAGGGCGGCATCCACACAGATACGCAGTATTTT. Protein: CASSPPQGGIHTDTQYF.

V gene TRBV9 combines with J gene TRBJ1-1, with 9 nucleotides matching TRBD1. The CDR3 consists of 14 residues. CDR1 SGDLS and CDR2 YYNGEE come from the germline V gene. With V trimmed by 3 bases and J by 7 bases, 7 bases remained unmatched. In nucleotides, the CDR3 is TGTGCCAGCAGCGCCTTGGGACAGGGCGGTGAAGCTTTCTTT. Its translation: CASSALGQGGEAFF.

The chain joins TRBV4-1 to TRBJ2-2, with no clear D. Germline V gene data show CDR1 as MGHRA and CDR2 as YSYEKL. The CDR3 contains 13 residues. Between the trimmed V and J ends, which lost 2 bases and 5 bases, there was a span of 6 bases. CDR3 nucleotides: TGCGCCAGCAGCCAACGGTGGACCGGGGAGCTGTTTTTT. Translation: CASSQRWTGELFF.

In DNA form, the CDR3 reads TGTGCCAGCAGCCGGAGCGGGAGGGCCGTGGAGCTGTTTTTT. It codes for CASSRSGRAVELFF. The chain recombines TRBV7-2 with TRBJ2-2; 10 nucleotides line up with TRBD2. J gave up 10 bases and V 5 bases, and 7 bases lay outside the gene matches. Germline CDR1 is SGHTA and CDR2 is FQGNSA. This CDR3 comprises 14 residues.

The chain has TRBV18 and TRBJ1-5; tentative D call: TRBD1 (5 bases). This CDR3 spans 15 amino acids. Germline values: CDR1 KGHSH, CDR2 LQKENI. V lost 4 bases and J 6 bases, leaving 16 bases between the germline ends. CDR3 protein: CASSLARGSTQPQHF. The CDR3 DNA is TGTGCCAGCTCACTGGCTAGGGGCTCGACTCAGCCCCAGCATTTT.

This chain uses TRBV7-9 with TRBJ2-1; no clear D gene. V lost 4 bases to trimming and J lost 9 bases, with 10 bases between them. Germline values: CDR1 SEHNR, CDR2 FQNEAQ (reference sequence). CDR3 size: 12 residues. The CDR3 nucleotides are TGTGCCAGCAGCTCAAGCCTCCTTGAGCAGTTCTTC. Translating gives CASSSSLLEQFF.

The V call is TRBV7-3, the J call TRBJ2-3, with TRBD2 identical over 9 bases. In germline, CDR1 is SGHTA, CDR2 FQGTGA. V gave up 6 bases and J gave up 3 bases; unmatched junction bases: 7. This CDR3 spans 15 amino acids. In DNA form, the CDR3 reads TGTGCCAGCAGTGATAGCGGGAGTCGGACAGATACGCAGTATTTT. The encoded protein is CASSDSGSRTDTQYF.

The J gene is TRBJ2-6, the V gene TRBV5-1; 10 nucleotides match TRBD1. This CDR3 contains 16 residues. Per the germline V gene, CDR1 is SGHRS and CDR2 is YFSETQ. V trimming: 5 bases; J trimming: 2 bases; junction bases outside the gene matches: 4. In DNA form, the CDR3 reads TGCGCCAGCAGTTCGACAGGGGGCGCTGGGGCCAACGTCCTGACTTTC. This codes for CASSSTGGAGANVLTF.

This chain connects TRBV6-6 to TRBJ2-2, with TRBD2 identical over 11 bases. CDR3 length equals 17 residues. The V gene end was trimmed by 5 bases and the J gene end by 0 bases; junction bases not matched to a gene: 5. Looked up from germline, CDR1 is MNHNY and CDR2 is SVGAGI (reference sequence). Here the CDR3 reads CASSRQTSGANTGELFF. CDR3 bases: TGTGCCAGCAGTCGACAGACTAGCGGGGCGAACACCGGGGAGCTGTTTTTT.

The chain uses TRBV11-2 and TRBJ2-2, with a weak D call TRBD1 (6 bases). V was clipped by 1 base and J by 5 bases, with 14 bases between them. The V gene's germline CDR1 is SGHAT and CDR2 FQNNGV. The CDR3 is made up of 16 amino acids. DNA for the CDR3: TGTGCCAGCAGCTTAGTTCTACAGGGAAGAACCGGGGAGCTGTTTTTT. Protein sequence: CASSLVLQGRTGELFF.

The chain employs TRBV18 and TRBJ1-1; TRBD1 agrees at 7 bases. Germline CDR1 KGHSH, CDR2 LQKENI. V was pared by 5 bases and J by 5 bases, with 5 bases of the junction left unmatched. The CDR3 is 13 amino acids. The CDR3 DNA reads TGTGCCAGCTCATCAGGGGGTGGTACTGAAGCTTTCTTT. It yields the protein CASSSGGGTEAFF.

The chain joins TRBV28 to TRBJ2-5; D is unclear. This CDR3 is built from 14 residues. V was trimmed by 1 base and J by 5 bases, leaving 11 bases between them. Germline V gene sequence: CDR1 MDHEN, CDR2 SYDVKM. DNA of the CDR3: TGTGCCAGCAGTTTATCTACTCCCGGGGAGACCCAGTACTTC. Protein: CASSLSTPGETQYF. The complete variable domain, with remaining parts taken from reference TRBV28 and TRBJ2-5, reads DVKVTQSSRYLVKRTGEKVFLECVQDMDHENMFWYRQDPGLGLRLIYFSYDVKMKEKGDIPEGYSVSREKKERFSLILESASTNQTSMYLCASSLSTPGETQYFGPGTRLLVL.

This clone has just a few counts. The genes are TRBV7-2 and TRBJ2-2; maybe TRBD2 (5 bases). V lost 8 bases and J 7 bases, leaving 29 bases between the germline ends. The CDR3 is 18 amino acids. Germline V lookup: CDR1 SGHTA, CDR2 FQGNSA. The CDR3 DNA follows: TGTGCCAGCGGCGAAGCATTATCGGGGATATCATGGGACGGGGAGCTGTTTTTT. Translation gives CASGEALSGISWDGELFF.

The genes are TRBV6-5 and TRBJ2-2, with 10 bases lining up with TRBD2. V dropped 4 bases and J dropped 4; count of bases not matched to a gene: 0. The CDR3 length is 14 residues. Germline CDR1 MNHEY, CDR2 SVGAGI. The CDR3 is CASSWTSGTGELFF. CDR3 DNA sequence: TGTGCCAGCAGTTGGACTAGCGGCACCGGGGAGCTGTTTTTT.

The chain joins TRBV7-9 to TRBJ1-3, with 12 bases identical to TRBD1. CDR1 is SEHNR, CDR2 FQNEAQ, per germline (reference sequence). J gave up 0 bases and V 6 bases, and 9 bases lay outside the gene matches. The CDR3 length is 18 residues. CDR3 sequence reads: CASRTGQGAPYSGNTIYF. Written as DNA, the CDR3 is TGTGCCAGCAGGACGGGACAGGGGGCTCCCTACTCTGGAAACACCATATATTTT.

This chain connects TRBV2 to TRBJ2-1; TRBD1 agrees at 9 bases. The CDR3 runs 14 residues. Per the germline V gene, CDR1 is SNHLY and CDR2 is FYNNEI. With 7 bases clipped from V and 7 bases from J, the junction kept 8 bases outside the gene matches. As DNA, the CDR3 is TGTGCCAGCATGTGGACAGGGGATATGAATGAGCAGTTCTTC. Encoded protein: CASMWTGDMNEQFF. The full variable domain, rest sourced from reference TRBV2 and TRBJ2-1, is EPEVTQTPSHQVTQMGQEVILRCVPISNHLYFYWYRQILGQKVEFLVSFYNNEISEKSEIFDDQFSVERPDGSNFTLKIRSTKLEDSAMYFCASMWTGDMNEQFFGPGTRLTVL.

V and J are TRBV11-2 and TRBJ1-5; D unresolved. Germline V gene sequence: CDR1 SGHAT, CDR2 FQNNGV. The length of the CDR3 is 13 residues. Trimming removed 4 bases at V and 7 bases at J, with 11 bases between. The CDR3, as DNA: TGTGCCAGCAGCTATATCAAAAGCCAGCCCCAGCATTTT. This translates into CASSYIKSQPQHF.

The genes are TRBV7-2 and TRBJ2-1; D may be TRBD2 (6 bases). The CDR3 sequence is 15 residues long. Trimming removed 4 bases at V and 2 bases at J, with 12 bases between. Germline V CDR1 and CDR2: SGHTA, FQGNSA. CDR3 in amino acids: CASSSRDSTYNEQFF. CDR3 in DNA: TGTGCCAGCAGCTCGCGGGACTCCACCTACAATGAGCAGTTCTTC.